This T cell receptor (beta chain) was retrieved from a study of cytomegalovirus exposure and HLA in healthy donors. At the level of the study: The same platform used for the roughly 610 first-cohort repertoires was also used for the 100 to 150 validation repertoires, as a later analysis reported. Findings and caveats of the study: In vitro experiments confirmed that a few CMV-associated chains were specific for CMV antigens. The study designated roughly 160 TCR beta chains cytomegalovirus-associated.

Using immunoSEQ multiplex PCR, the repertoire was profiled, and TCRdb retains in-frame clones only, with some absent. The table shows about 65,000 clones, with about 94% occurring only once. Separate from the 666-subject first cohort was the roughly 130-subject validation cohort, to which the donors belonged. V was cut by 4 bases and J by 0 bases, with 7 bases left in between. Germline V gives CDR1 MDHEN, CDR2 SYDVKM. The CDR3 has 14 amino acids. Concerning this clone itself: Its antigen is currently unknown.

V is TRBV28 and J is TRBJ1-5; D remains unclear. The TCR comes from a young man in good health and CMV-seropositive. The sequencing sample was made of PBMCs. The CDR3 reads CASSYRYSNQPQHF. The CDR3 nucleotides read TGTGCCAGCAGTTACCGGTATAGCAATCAGCCCCAGCATTTT.